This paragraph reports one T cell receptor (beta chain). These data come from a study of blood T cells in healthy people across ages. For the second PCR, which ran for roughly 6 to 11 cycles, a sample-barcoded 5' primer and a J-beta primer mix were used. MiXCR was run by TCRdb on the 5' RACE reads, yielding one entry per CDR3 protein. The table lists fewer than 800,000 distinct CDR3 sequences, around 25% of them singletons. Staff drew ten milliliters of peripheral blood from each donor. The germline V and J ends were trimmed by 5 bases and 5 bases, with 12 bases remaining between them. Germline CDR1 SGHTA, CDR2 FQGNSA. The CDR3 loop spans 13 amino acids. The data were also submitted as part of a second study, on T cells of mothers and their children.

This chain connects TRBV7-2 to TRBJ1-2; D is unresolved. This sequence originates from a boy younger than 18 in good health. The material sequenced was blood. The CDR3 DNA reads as TGTGCCAGCAGCCTAAGTAGGGCTTATGGCTACACCTTC. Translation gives CASSLSRAYGYTF.